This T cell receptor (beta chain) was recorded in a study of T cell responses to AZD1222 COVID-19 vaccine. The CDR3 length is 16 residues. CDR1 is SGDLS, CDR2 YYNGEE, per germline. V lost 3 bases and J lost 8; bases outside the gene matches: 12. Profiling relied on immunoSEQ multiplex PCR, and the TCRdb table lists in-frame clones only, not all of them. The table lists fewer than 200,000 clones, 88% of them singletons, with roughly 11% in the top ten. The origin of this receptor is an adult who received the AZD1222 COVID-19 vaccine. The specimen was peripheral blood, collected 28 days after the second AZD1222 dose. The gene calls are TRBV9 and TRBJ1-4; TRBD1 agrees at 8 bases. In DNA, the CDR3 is TGTGCCAGCAGCGCGGGATTGACAGGGGTAGAAGAAAAACTGTTTTTT. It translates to CASSAGLTGVEEKLFF.